This TCR beta chain was found in a study of siplizumab effects on memory and regulatory T cells. General study results and limits: The alloreactive clones that mapped to unstimulated subsets made up only a minor fraction. Naive or memory phenotype assignment was not possible for roughly 75-97% of proliferating CD4+ or CD8+ clones. Confirmation was lacking for the suppressive function of proliferating Tregs derived from siplizumab cultures.

Per sample, the assay covered around 10^5 TCR templates. Clones were read by immunoSEQ multiplex PCR, and TCRdb kept only the in-frame ones, dropping some. The table shows roughly 56,000 clones, with more than 85% occurring only once. Regarding this clone: Its cognate antigen is unknown.

Germline V gene sequence: CDR1 SGDLS, CDR2 YYNGEE. The CDR3 contains 19 residues. With V trimmed by 2 bases and J by 0 bases, 13 bases remained unmatched. The specimen sequenced was CD8+ T cells sorted from blood. This rearrangement joins TRBV9 to TRBJ1-3; 8 bases agree with TRBD1. This clonotype originated in a human donor in good health. The CDR3 DNA follows: TGTGCCAGCAGCGTTACCGGGACAGGACTTCAGAGCTCTGGAAACACCATATATTTT. This translates into CASSVTGTGLQSSGNTIYF.